Sequencing of this T cell receptor beta chain was carried out in a study of T cells in Graves' hyperthyroidism and ophthalmopathy. Regions amplified from RNA transcripts were the TCR beta CDR3 regions. First-round RT-PCR of the TCR CDR3 relied on the HTBI primer set. TCRdb reprocessed the multiplex PCR reads via MiXCR and lists one record per CDR3 protein. Here the sample spans a few hundred thousand distinct CDR3 sequences, less than 15% being singletons. Unmatched junction bases numbered 5, after V lost 5 bases and J lost 0 bases. This CDR3 has 17 residues. The germline V gene has CDR1 SNHLY and CDR2 FYNNEI. Recently diagnosed hyperthyroidism of less than 2 months' duration affected patients aged 18 to 65. Study observations and caveats: Researchers found most expanded thyroid clonotypes above 0.001 in blood as well. From stable hyperthyroidism, ophthalmopathy was separated by a 13 V-J model.

There are many counts of this clonotype. What it binds is unknown. This TCR derives from a woman in her thirties or forties with Graves' hyperthyroidism that later progressed to Graves' ophthalmopathy. The chain uses TRBV2 and TRBJ2-5; 14 bases match TRBD2. Sequencing used blood. The DNA for the CDR3 is TGTGCCAGCAGTCCCGGACTAGCGGGAGGTTACCAAGAGACCCAGTACTTC. It codes for CASSPGLAGGYQETQYF.